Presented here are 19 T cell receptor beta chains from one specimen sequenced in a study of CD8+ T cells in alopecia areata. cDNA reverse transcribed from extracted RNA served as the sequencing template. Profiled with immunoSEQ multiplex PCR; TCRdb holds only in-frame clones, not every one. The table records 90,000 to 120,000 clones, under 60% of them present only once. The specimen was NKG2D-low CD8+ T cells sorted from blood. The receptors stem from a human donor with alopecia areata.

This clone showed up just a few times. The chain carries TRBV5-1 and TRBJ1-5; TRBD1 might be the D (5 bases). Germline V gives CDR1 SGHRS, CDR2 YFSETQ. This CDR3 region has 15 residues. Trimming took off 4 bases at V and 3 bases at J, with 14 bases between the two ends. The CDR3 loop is CASSPGETVNQPQHF. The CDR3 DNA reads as TGCGCCAGCAGCCCGGGAGAGACAGTCAATCAGCCCCAGCATTTT.

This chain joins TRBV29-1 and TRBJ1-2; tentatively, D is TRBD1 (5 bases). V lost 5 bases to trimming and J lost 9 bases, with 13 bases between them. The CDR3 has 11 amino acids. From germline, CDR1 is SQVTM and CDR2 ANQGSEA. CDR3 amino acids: CSVPGRASYTF. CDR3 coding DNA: TGCAGCGTTCCGGGACGGGCGAGCTACACCTTC.

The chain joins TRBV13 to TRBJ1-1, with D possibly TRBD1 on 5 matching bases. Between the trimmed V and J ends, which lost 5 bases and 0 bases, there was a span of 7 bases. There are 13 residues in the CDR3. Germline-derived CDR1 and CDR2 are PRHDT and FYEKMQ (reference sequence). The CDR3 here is CASSPTVNTEAFF. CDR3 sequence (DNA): TGTGCCAGCAGCCCGACAGTGAACACTGAAGCTTTCTTT.

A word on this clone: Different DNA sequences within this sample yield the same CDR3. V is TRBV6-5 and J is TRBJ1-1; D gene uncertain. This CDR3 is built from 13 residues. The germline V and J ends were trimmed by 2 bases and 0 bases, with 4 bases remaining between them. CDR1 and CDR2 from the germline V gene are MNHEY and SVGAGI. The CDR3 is CASSYSVNTEAFF. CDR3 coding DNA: TGTGCCAGCAGTTACAGTGTGAACACTGAAGCTTTCTTT.

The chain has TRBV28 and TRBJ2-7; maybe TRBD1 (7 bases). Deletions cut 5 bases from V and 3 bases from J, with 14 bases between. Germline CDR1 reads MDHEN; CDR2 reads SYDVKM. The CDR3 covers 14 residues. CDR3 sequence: CASSQTGEDYEQYF. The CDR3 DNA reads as TGTGCCAGCAGTCAAACAGGGGAGGACTACGAGCAGTACTTC.

The CDR3, as DNA: TGCGCCAGCAGCCAACGGACTAGCGGGACCTACGAGCAGTACTTC. Translation: CASSQRTSGTYEQYF. The chain recombines TRBV4-1 with TRBJ2-7; TRBD2 agrees at 12 bases. The J segment lost 2 bases and the V segment lost 2 bases, leaving 1 base of the junction unmatched. This CDR3 has 15 residues. Germline values: CDR1 MGHRA, CDR2 YSYEKL.

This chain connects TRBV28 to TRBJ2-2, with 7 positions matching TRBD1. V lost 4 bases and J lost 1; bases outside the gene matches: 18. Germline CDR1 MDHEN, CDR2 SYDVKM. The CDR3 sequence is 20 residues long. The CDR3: CASSYDLTGIRGRNTGELFF. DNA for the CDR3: TGTGCCAGCAGTTACGACCTGACAGGGATAAGGGGTCGGAACACCGGGGAGCTGTTTTTT.

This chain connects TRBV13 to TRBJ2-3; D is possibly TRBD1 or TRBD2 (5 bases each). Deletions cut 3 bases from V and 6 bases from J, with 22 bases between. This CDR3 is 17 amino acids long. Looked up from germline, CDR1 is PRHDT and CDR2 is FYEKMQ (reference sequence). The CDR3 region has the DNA TGTGCCAGCAGCTTCCAAAGCGAGGGCAGGGAGATGGATACGCAGTATTTT. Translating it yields CASSFQSEGREMDTQYF. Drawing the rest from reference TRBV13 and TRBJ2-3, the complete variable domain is AAGVIQSPRHLIKEKRETATLKCYPIPRHDTVYWYQQGPGQDPQFLISFYEKMQSDKGSIPDRFSAQQFSDYHSELNMSSLELGDSALYFCASSFQSEGREMDTQYFGPGTRLTVL.

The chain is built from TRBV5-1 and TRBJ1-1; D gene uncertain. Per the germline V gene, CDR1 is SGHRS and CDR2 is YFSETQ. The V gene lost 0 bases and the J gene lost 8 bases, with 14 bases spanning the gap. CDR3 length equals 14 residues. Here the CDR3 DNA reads TGCGCCAGCAGCTTGGATGTTGGGCCAGAAGAAGCTTTCTTT. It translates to CASSLDVGPEEAFF.

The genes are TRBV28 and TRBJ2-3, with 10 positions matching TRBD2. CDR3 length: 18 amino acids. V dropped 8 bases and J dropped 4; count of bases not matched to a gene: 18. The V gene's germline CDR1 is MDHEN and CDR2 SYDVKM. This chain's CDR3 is CASASGLAGATIADTQYF. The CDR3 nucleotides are TGTGCCAGCGCATCTGGGCTAGCGGGAGCGACGATCGCAGATACGCAGTATTTT.

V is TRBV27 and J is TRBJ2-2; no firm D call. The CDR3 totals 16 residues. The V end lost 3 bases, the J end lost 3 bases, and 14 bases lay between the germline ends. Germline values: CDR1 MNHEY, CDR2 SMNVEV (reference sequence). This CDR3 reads CASSFLLSPDTGELFF. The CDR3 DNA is TGTGCCAGCAGTTTTTTACTTAGCCCCGACACCGGGGAGCTGTTTTTT.

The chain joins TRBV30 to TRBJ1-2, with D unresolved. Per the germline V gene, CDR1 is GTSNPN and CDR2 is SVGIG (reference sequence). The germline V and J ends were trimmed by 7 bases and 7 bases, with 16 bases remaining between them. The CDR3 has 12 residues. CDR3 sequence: CAYPQVGAGYTF. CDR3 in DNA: TGTGCCTATCCTCAGGTGGGCGCTGGCTACACCTTC.

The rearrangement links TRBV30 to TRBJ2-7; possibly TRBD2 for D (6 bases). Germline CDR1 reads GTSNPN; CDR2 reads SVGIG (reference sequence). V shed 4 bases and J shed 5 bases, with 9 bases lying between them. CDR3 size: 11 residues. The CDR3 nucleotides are TGTGCCTGGACGTGGAGGGACGAGCAGTACTTC. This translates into CAWTWRDEQYF.

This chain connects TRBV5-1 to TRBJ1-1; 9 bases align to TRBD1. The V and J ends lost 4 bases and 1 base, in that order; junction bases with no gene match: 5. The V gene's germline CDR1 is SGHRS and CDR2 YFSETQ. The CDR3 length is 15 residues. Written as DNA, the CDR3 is TGCGCCAGCAGCGACGGGACAGGGAGGAACACTGAAGCTTTCTTT. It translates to CASSDGTGRNTEAFF.

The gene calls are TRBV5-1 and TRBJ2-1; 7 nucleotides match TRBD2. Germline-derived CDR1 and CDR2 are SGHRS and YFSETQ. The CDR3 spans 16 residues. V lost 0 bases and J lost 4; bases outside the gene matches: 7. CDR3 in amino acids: CASSLASGGLYNEQFF. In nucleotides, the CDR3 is TGCGCCAGCAGCTTGGCCTCGGGAGGACTTTACAATGAGCAGTTCTTC.

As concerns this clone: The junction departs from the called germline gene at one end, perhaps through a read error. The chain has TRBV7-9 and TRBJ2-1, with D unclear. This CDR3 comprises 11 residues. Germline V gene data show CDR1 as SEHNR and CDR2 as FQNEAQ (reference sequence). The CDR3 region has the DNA TGTGCCAGCAGCTTAGGCCAGTCTAAGGTCTTC. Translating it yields CASSLGQSKVF.

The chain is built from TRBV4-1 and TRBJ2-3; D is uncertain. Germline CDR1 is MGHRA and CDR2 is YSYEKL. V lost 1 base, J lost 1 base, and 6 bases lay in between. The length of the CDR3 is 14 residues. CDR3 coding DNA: TGCGCCAGCAGCCAAGCCCGGGGCACAGATACGCAGTATTTT. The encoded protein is CASSQARGTDTQYF.

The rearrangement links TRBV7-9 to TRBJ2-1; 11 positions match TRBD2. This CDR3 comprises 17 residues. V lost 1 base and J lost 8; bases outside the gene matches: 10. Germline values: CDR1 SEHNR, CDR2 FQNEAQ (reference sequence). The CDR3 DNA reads TGTGCCAGCAGCTTAGGCCTAGCGGGGGGCCTAGGGGATGAGCAGTTCTTC. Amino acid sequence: CASSLGLAGGLGDEQFF.

Here the CDR3 reads CASSSSPGGNEQFF. For the CDR3, the DNA is TGTGCCAGCAGTTCCAGCCCGGGGGGGAATGAGCAGTTCTTC. The V and J genes are TRBV6-5 and TRBJ2-1, with TRBD2 matching over 8 bases. The V gene end was trimmed by 4 bases and the J gene end by 7 bases; junction bases not matched to a gene: 6. Germline V gene lookup returns CDR1 MNHEY and CDR2 SVGAGI. This CDR3 comprises 14 residues.